A selection of T cell receptor beta chains follows, all from one sample in a study of beta chain features in type 1 diabetes. This table comes from immunoSEQ multiplex PCR, and its TCRdb copy is limited to in-frame clones, with some not included. The sample includes 350,000 to 400,000 clones, more than 12% of them seen just once. Sequenced sample: naive CD4+ T cells from blood. The receptors were gathered from a woman between 18 and 30 years old in good health. Each CDR3 is given without its conserved first and last residue. Each record gives: V gene, CDR3 length, J gene, CDR3 protein.

v_call: TRBV4-3
cdr3_length: 12
j_call: TRBJ1-2
cdr3_aa: ASSTDQGGYGYT

v_call: TRBV7-2
cdr3_length: 13
j_call: TRBJ1-2
cdr3_aa: ASSLSGTGTYGYT

v_call: TRBV29-1
cdr3_length: 11
j_call: TRBJ1-4
cdr3_aa: SVGRDNREKLF

v_call: TRBV11-2
cdr3_length: 13
j_call: TRBJ2-7
cdr3_aa: ASSLGHRVAYEQY

v_call: TRBV7-9
cdr3_length: 12
j_call: TRBJ1-2
cdr3_aa: ASSFDRGWGGYT

v_call: TRBV28
cdr3_length: 14
j_call: TRBJ2-2
cdr3_aa: ASSPTSGSFTGELF

v_call: TRBV28
cdr3_length: 9
j_call: TRBJ2-3
cdr3_aa: ASSPGLTQY

v_call: TRBV25-1
cdr3_length: 10
j_call: TRBJ1-2
cdr3_aa: ASTSLGYGYT

v_call: TRBV23-1
cdr3_length: 17
j_call: TRBJ2-2
cdr3_aa: ASSQSWDKATRDTGELF

v_call: TRBV6-5
cdr3_length: 13
j_call: TRBJ2-5
cdr3_aa: ASSYSILVQETQY

v_call: TRBV30
cdr3_length: 12
j_call: TRBJ1-3
cdr3_aa: AWSWQASGNTIY

v_call: TRBV2
cdr3_length: 12
j_call: TRBJ1-5
cdr3_aa: ASSESRLNQPQH

v_call: TRBV4-3
cdr3_length: 18
j_call: TRBJ2-6
cdr3_aa: ASSQDTPGGLSSGANVLT

v_call: TRBV5-1
cdr3_length: 14
j_call: TRBJ1-1
cdr3_aa: ASSPRLQGRYTEAF

v_call: TRBV6-5
cdr3_length: 14
j_call: TRBJ2-7
cdr3_aa: ASSYEGTSGTYEQY

v_call: TRBV30
cdr3_length: 11
j_call: TRBJ1-2
cdr3_aa: AWGTGYFGGYT

v_call: TRBV2
cdr3_length: 14
j_call: TRBJ2-3
cdr3_aa: ASISGLAGVGDTQY

v_call: TRBV29-1
cdr3_length: 11
j_call: TRBJ1-1
cdr3_aa: SVAGVLNTEAF

v_call: TRBV7-9
cdr3_length: 12
j_call: TRBJ2-3
cdr3_aa: ASSSKKGGDTQY

v_call: TRBV23-1
cdr3_length: 13
j_call: TRBJ2-1
cdr3_aa: ASSQSGKSRSEQF

v_call: TRBV6-5
cdr3_length: 11
j_call: TRBJ1-1
cdr3_aa: ASILQGGTEAF

v_call: TRBV7-9
cdr3_length: 13
j_call: TRBJ2-1
cdr3_aa: ASSFRAGVYNEQF

v_call: TRBV14
cdr3_length: 14
j_call: TRBJ2-4
cdr3_aa: ASSQDRASGRYIQY

v_call: TRBV5-4
cdr3_length: 13
j_call: TRBJ2-7
cdr3_aa: ASSLGLAGVDEQY

v_call: TRBV30
cdr3_length: 15
j_call: TRBJ2-1
cdr3_aa: AWSRTGLAEDYNEQF

v_call: TRBV30
cdr3_length: 17
j_call: TRBJ2-6
cdr3_aa: AWSVGLGQGGSGANVLT

v_call: TRBV19
cdr3_length: 13
j_call: TRBJ1-5
cdr3_aa: ASRRQGVGNQPQH

v_call: TRBV7-9
cdr3_length: 14
j_call: TRBJ2-1
cdr3_aa: ASSSSFLAGDDEQF

v_call: TRBV7-2
cdr3_length: 13
j_call: TRBJ2-2
cdr3_aa: ASSSLPINTGELF

v_call: TRBV29-1
cdr3_length: 13
j_call: TRBJ2-7
cdr3_aa: SVETLQGPTYEQY

v_call: TRBV29-1
cdr3_length: 13
j_call: TRBJ2-1
cdr3_aa: SARLRLAEYNEQF

v_call: TRBV2
cdr3_length: 12
j_call: TRBJ2-7
cdr3_aa: ASRADRSLIEQY

v_call: TRBV29-1
cdr3_length: 10
j_call: TRBJ1-1
cdr3_aa: SVEDPAGRAF

v_call: TRBV4-1
cdr3_length: 12
j_call: TRBJ2-2
cdr3_aa: ASSRTGGAKELF

v_call: TRBV29-1
cdr3_length: 12
j_call: TRBJ2-5
cdr3_aa: SVETGGSVETQY

v_call: TRBV27
cdr3_length: 15
j_call: TRBJ1-1
cdr3_aa: ASSPTDRGLLNTEAF

v_call: TRBV9
cdr3_length: 13
j_call: TRBJ1-1
cdr3_aa: ASSVGDRMNTEAF

v_call: TRBV4-2
cdr3_length: 14
j_call: TRBJ1-1
cdr3_aa: ASSQEPGAWDTEAF

v_call: TRBV19
cdr3_length: 13
j_call: TRBJ1-5
cdr3_aa: ASSRKAVSNQPQH

v_call: TRBV15
cdr3_length: 16
j_call: TRBJ2-1
cdr3_aa: ATSRTSGRAQPNNEQF

v_call: TRBV28
cdr3_length: 13
j_call: TRBJ2-7
cdr3_aa: ATTTRWGSAYEQY

v_call: TRBV25-1
cdr3_length: 11
j_call: TRBJ2-1
cdr3_aa: ASRLALYNEQF

v_call: TRBV30
cdr3_length: 12
j_call: TRBJ1-5
cdr3_aa: AWRAPGWGQPQH

v_call: TRBV7-9
cdr3_length: 10
j_call: TRBJ2-5
cdr3_aa: ASSLAGGTQY

v_call: TRBV11-2
cdr3_length: 16
j_call: TRBJ2-1
cdr3_aa: ASSLGLAGGPVGDEQF

v_call: TRBV19
cdr3_length: 13
j_call: TRBJ2-3
cdr3_aa: ASSPGQGPGDTQY

v_call: TRBV28
cdr3_length: 14
j_call: TRBJ1-1
cdr3_aa: ASSYGQAAQDTEAF

v_call: TRBV29-1
cdr3_length: 12
j_call: TRBJ1-1
cdr3_aa: SVEDQGARTEAF

v_call: TRBV16
cdr3_length: 11
j_call: TRBJ1-2
cdr3_aa: ASSADSNYGYT

v_call: TRBV7-2
cdr3_length: 13
j_call: TRBJ2-7
cdr3_aa: ASSFIERVISEQY

v_call: TRBV27
cdr3_length: 14
j_call: TRBJ2-7
cdr3_aa: ASSLGLATNSYEQY

v_call: TRBV9
cdr3_length: 10
j_call: TRBJ2-5
cdr3_aa: ASSDSLETQY